These T cell receptor beta chains were read from a single sample in a study of shared clonotypes between healthy human individuals. Data came from immunoSEQ multiplex PCR; TCRdb stores just in-frame clones and leaves some out. Here the sample spans under 1 million clones, almost 95% being singletons. The specimen was naive CD8+ T cells sorted from blood. The receptors come from a young man in good health. CDR3s include the opening cysteine and the closing phenylalanine or tryptophan. D genes are given only for firm matches. Clone sizes are given selectively: once, few, many, or a class where the clone is expanded.

cdr3_aa: CANPASGDTEAFF; cdr3_nt: TGTGCCAACCCAGCCTCAGGGGACACTGAAGCTTTCTTT; j_call: TRBJ1-1; v_call: TRBV6-4; clone_size: -; d_call: -
cdr3_aa: CSVEGAPGQGLATQYF; cdr3_nt: TGCAGCGTTGAAGGAGCGCCCGGACAGGGGCTAGCGACGCAGTATTTT; j_call: TRBJ2-3; v_call: TRBV29-1; clone_size: -; d_call: TRBD1
cdr3_aa: CASSSGTGNYEQYF; cdr3_nt: TGTGCCAGCAGTTCCGGGACAGGGAACTACGAGCAGTACTTC; j_call: TRBJ2-7; v_call: TRBV7-6; clone_size: -; d_call: TRBD1
cdr3_aa: CASGGGTQYF; cdr3_nt: TGTGCCAGCGGGGGTGGTACGCAGTATTTT; j_call: TRBJ2-3; v_call: TRBV9; clone_size: -; d_call: -
cdr3_aa: CASSVVGGTTSTDTQYF; cdr3_nt: TGTGCCAGCAGCGTAGTTGGCGGGACTACTAGCACAGATACGCAGTATTTT; j_call: TRBJ2-3; v_call: TRBV9; clone_size: -; d_call: TRBD2
cdr3_aa: CASRGGTTDNEQFF; cdr3_nt: TGTGCCAGCAGGGGGGGGACTACTGACAATGAGCAGTTCTTC; j_call: TRBJ2-1; v_call: TRBV6-4; clone_size: -; d_call: TRBD2
cdr3_aa: CASSQRPDRVGGYTF; cdr3_nt: TGTGCCAGCAGCCAGAGACCGGACAGGGTCGGTGGCTACACCTTC; j_call: TRBJ1-2; v_call: TRBV13; clone_size: -; d_call: TRBD1
cdr3_aa: CAWSLGGRNEQYF; cdr3_nt: TGTGCCTGGAGTTTAGGGGGGAGGAACGAGCAGTACTTC; j_call: TRBJ2-7; v_call: TRBV30; clone_size: -; d_call: -
cdr3_aa: CASSQVQGDTEAFF; cdr3_nt: TGCGCCAGCAGCCAAGTACAGGGGGACACTGAAGCTTTCTTT; j_call: TRBJ1-1; v_call: TRBV4-1; clone_size: -; d_call: TRBD1
cdr3_aa: CASSDMTGATNEKLFF; cdr3_nt: TGTGCCAGCAGTGACATGACAGGTGCAACTAATGAAAAACTGTTTTTT; j_call: TRBJ1-4; v_call: TRBV6-1; clone_size: -; d_call: -
cdr3_aa: CASSTAGTGIYEQYF; cdr3_nt: TGTGCCAGCAGTACTGCCGGGACCGGGATTTACGAGCAGTACTTC; j_call: TRBJ2-7; v_call: TRBV27; clone_size: -; d_call: -
cdr3_aa: CASKTGQGFSSYNEQFF; cdr3_nt: TGTGCCAGCAAAACAGGACAGGGCTTTAGCTCCTACAATGAGCAGTTCTTC; j_call: TRBJ2-1; v_call: TRBV27; clone_size: -; d_call: TRBD1
cdr3_aa: CASSYDPTGELFF; cdr3_nt: TGTGCCAGCAGCTATGACCCCACCGGGGAGCTGTTTTTT; j_call: TRBJ2-2; v_call: TRBV7-9; clone_size: -; d_call: -
cdr3_aa: CASSLNGQPQHF; cdr3_nt: TGTGCCAGCAGTTTAAACGGTCAGCCCCAGCATTTT; j_call: TRBJ1-5; v_call: TRBV27; clone_size: -; d_call: -
cdr3_aa: CASSPRDGAYEQYF; cdr3_nt: TGCGCCAGCAGCCCAAGGGACGGAGCCTACGAGCAGTACTTC; j_call: TRBJ2-7; v_call: TRBV4-1; clone_size: -; d_call: -
cdr3_aa: CASSQDTGQNTEAFF; cdr3_nt: TGCGCCAGCAGCCAAGACACTGGACAGAACACTGAAGCTTTCTTT; j_call: TRBJ1-1; v_call: TRBV4-3; clone_size: -; d_call: -
cdr3_aa: CASSPHRGRMNTEAFF; cdr3_nt: TGTGCCAGCAGCCCCCACAGGGGGCGGATGAACACTGAAGCTTTCTTT; j_call: TRBJ1-1; v_call: TRBV7-9; clone_size: -; d_call: TRBD1
cdr3_aa: CATLDYFTNEQFF; cdr3_nt: TGTGCCACCCTGGACTATTTCACCAATGAGCAGTTCTTC; j_call: TRBJ2-1; v_call: TRBV2; clone_size: -; d_call: -
cdr3_aa: CSVTPTGEGYEQYF; cdr3_nt: TGCAGCGTTACCCCGACAGGGGAGGGCTACGAGCAGTACTTC; j_call: TRBJ2-7; v_call: TRBV29-1; clone_size: few; d_call: -
cdr3_aa: CSVEVSKTERNYGYTF; cdr3_nt: TGCAGCGTTGAAGTTTCGAAGACAGAGAGAAACTATGGCTACACCTTC; j_call: TRBJ1-2; v_call: TRBV29-1; clone_size: -; d_call: -
cdr3_aa: CASSSMGGTEAFF; cdr3_nt: TGTGCCAGCAGTTCCATGGGGGGCACTGAAGCTTTCTTT; j_call: TRBJ1-1; v_call: TRBV27; clone_size: -; d_call: -
cdr3_aa: CASSHGTGFYEQFF; cdr3_nt: TGTGCCAGCAGCCATGGGACAGGCTTTTATGAGCAGTTCTTC; j_call: TRBJ2-1; v_call: TRBV14; clone_size: -; d_call: TRBD1
cdr3_aa: CAIWLGNTIYF; cdr3_nt: TGTGCCATCTGGCTCGGAAACACCATATATTTT; j_call: TRBJ1-3; v_call: TRBV7-9; clone_size: -; d_call: -
cdr3_aa: CASSLAGGYNEQFF; cdr3_nt: TGTGCCAGCAGTCTAGCGGGAGGATACAATGAGCAGTTCTTC; j_call: TRBJ2-1; v_call: TRBV27; clone_size: -; d_call: TRBD2
cdr3_aa: CASSPQRGALTDTQYF; cdr3_nt: TGTGCCAGCAGCCCCCAGCGAGGGGCTCTCACAGATACGCAGTATTTT; j_call: TRBJ2-3; v_call: TRBV7-9; clone_size: -; d_call: -
cdr3_aa: CASSLDSSGIYEQYF; cdr3_nt: TGTGCCAGCAGCTTAGACTCTAGCGGGATTTACGAGCAGTACTTC; j_call: TRBJ2-7; v_call: TRBV7-8; clone_size: -; d_call: TRBD2
cdr3_aa: CASSLGAHEQYF; cdr3_nt: TGTGCCAGCAGCTTAGGGGCCCACGAGCAGTACTTC; j_call: TRBJ2-7; v_call: TRBV7-9; clone_size: -; d_call: -
cdr3_aa: CAFSLGTRQFYNEQFF; cdr3_nt: TGTGCCTTTTCCCTAGGGACTAGACAATTCTACAATGAGCAGTTCTTC; j_call: TRBJ2-1; v_call: TRBV30; clone_size: -; d_call: TRBD2
cdr3_aa: CASSFVSTDTQYF; cdr3_nt: TGTGCCAGCAGCTTTGTAAGCACAGATACGCAGTATTTT; j_call: TRBJ2-3; v_call: TRBV7-3; clone_size: -; d_call: -
cdr3_aa: CASSFPGQPNF; cdr3_nt: TGTGCCAGCAGTTTCCCGGGACAGCCCAATTTC; j_call: TRBJ1-2; v_call: TRBV28; clone_size: -; d_call: TRBD1
cdr3_aa: CASSQIGARGGPTDTQYF; cdr3_nt: TGTGCCAGCAGCCAAATCGGGGCCCGGGGGGGACCCACAGATACGCAGTATTTT; j_call: TRBJ2-3; v_call: TRBV14; clone_size: once; d_call: TRBD2
cdr3_aa: CASSVWGAESFAGELFF; cdr3_nt: TGTGCCAGCAGCGTCTGGGGAGCCGAGTCTTTCGCCGGGGAGCTGTTTTTT; j_call: TRBJ2-2; v_call: TRBV9; clone_size: -; d_call: -
cdr3_aa: CASSLELGITDTQYF; cdr3_nt: TGTGCCAGCAGCTTAGAGTTGGGGATCACAGATACGCAGTATTTT; j_call: TRBJ2-3; v_call: TRBV7-6; clone_size: -; d_call: -
cdr3_aa: CASRYGLPYNEQFF; cdr3_nt: TGTGCCAGCAGATATGGACTACCTTACAATGAGCAGTTCTTC; j_call: TRBJ2-1; v_call: TRBV27; clone_size: -; d_call: -
cdr3_aa: CASSGGTAAYEQYF; cdr3_nt: TGCGCCAGCAGCGGCGGGACAGCCGCCTACGAGCAGTACTTC; j_call: TRBJ2-7; v_call: TRBV4-1; clone_size: -; d_call: -
cdr3_aa: CASSLSPGHLRETQYF; cdr3_nt: TGTGCCAGCAGTTTATCGCCGGGACACCTGAGGGAGACCCAGTACTTC; j_call: TRBJ2-5; v_call: TRBV27; clone_size: -; d_call: -
cdr3_aa: CATSRVNVGDSDNEQFF; cdr3_nt: TGTGCCACCAGCAGAGTTAACGTAGGGGACAGCGACAATGAGCAGTTCTTC; j_call: TRBJ2-1; v_call: TRBV15; clone_size: -; d_call: TRBD1
cdr3_aa: CASSVMQRGTDTQYF; cdr3_nt: TGTGCCAGCAGCGTAATGCAGCGAGGCACAGATACGCAGTATTTT; j_call: TRBJ2-3; v_call: TRBV9; clone_size: -; d_call: -
cdr3_aa: CASSLGVGELFF; cdr3_nt: TGTGCCAGCAGCTTGGGCGTCGGGGAGCTGTTTTTT; j_call: TRBJ2-2; v_call: TRBV7-3; clone_size: -; d_call: -
cdr3_aa: CASSHGTGPSRGDEQFF; cdr3_nt: TGTGCCAGCAGCCACGGGACAGGGCCCTCCCGGGGCGATGAGCAGTTCTTC; j_call: TRBJ2-1; v_call: TRBV5-4; clone_size: -; d_call: TRBD1